Here is one T cell receptor (beta chain) with its context. The data belong to a study of blood T cells in healthy people across ages. For the second PCR, which ran for roughly 6 to 11 cycles, a sample-barcoded 5' primer and a J-beta primer mix were used. MiXCR, run by TCRdb on the 5' RACE reads, gives a single entry per CDR3 protein. The sample includes about 640,000 distinct CDR3 sequences, roughly 58% of them seen just once. The germline V gene has CDR1 SNHLY and CDR2 FYNNEI. CDR3 length equals 15 residues. The origin of this receptor is a man aged 60 to 69 in good health. Material: blood. V and J are TRBV2 and TRBJ2-4, with 9 bases fitting TRBD2. Near its end, the DNA agrees better with TRBJ2-5, so the J call may be wrong. DNA of the CDR3: TGTGCCAGCAGCGACCCGGGACTAGCTAGAGAGACCCAGTACTTC. As protein: CASSDPGLARETQYF.